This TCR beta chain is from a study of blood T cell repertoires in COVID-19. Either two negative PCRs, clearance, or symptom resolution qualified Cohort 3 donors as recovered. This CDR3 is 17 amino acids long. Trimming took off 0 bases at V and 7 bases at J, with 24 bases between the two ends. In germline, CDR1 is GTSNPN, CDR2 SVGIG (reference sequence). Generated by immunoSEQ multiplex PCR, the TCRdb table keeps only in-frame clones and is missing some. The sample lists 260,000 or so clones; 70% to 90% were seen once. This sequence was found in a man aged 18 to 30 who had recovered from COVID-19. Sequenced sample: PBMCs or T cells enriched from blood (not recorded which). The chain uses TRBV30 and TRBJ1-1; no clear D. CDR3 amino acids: CAWSVSPGRAVRVEAFF. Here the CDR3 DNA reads TGTGCCTGGAGTGTATCTCCTGGGCGGGCTGTTCGGGTTGAAGCTTTCTTT.